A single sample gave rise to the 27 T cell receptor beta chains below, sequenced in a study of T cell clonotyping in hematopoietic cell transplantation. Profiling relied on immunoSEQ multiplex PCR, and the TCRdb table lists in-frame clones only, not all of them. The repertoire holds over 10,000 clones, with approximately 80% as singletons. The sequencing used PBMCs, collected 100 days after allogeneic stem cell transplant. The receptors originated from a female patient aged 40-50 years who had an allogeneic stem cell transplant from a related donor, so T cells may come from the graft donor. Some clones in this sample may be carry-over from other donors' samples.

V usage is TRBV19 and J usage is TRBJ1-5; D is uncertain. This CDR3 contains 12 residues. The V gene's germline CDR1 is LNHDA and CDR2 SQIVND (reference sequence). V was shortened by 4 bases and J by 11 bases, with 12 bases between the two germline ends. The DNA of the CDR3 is TGTGCCAGTAGTACGGGATTCCGGTCCCAGCATTTT. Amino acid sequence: CASSTGFRSQHF.

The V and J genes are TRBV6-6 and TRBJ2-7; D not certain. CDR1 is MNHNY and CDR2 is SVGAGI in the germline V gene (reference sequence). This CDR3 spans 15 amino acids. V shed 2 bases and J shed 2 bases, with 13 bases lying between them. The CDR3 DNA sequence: TGTGCCAGCAGTTACCCCCATTACCCAACCTACGAGCAGTACTTC. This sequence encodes CASSYPHYPTYEQYF.

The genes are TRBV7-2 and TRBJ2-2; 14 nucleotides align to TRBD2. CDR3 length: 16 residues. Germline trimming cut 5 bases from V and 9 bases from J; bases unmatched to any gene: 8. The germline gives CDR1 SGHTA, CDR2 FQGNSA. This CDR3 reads CASSRAGTSGSWELFF. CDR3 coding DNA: TGTGCCAGCAGCCGGGCCGGGACTAGCGGGAGTTGGGAGCTGTTTTTT.

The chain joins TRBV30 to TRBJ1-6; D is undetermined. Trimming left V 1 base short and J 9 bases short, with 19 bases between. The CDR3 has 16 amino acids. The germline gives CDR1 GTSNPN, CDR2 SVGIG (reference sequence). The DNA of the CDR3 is TGTGCCTGGAGTGGGGAAAGCCCGGCCTGGGTTTCACCCCTCCACTTT. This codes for CAWSGESPAWVSPLHF.

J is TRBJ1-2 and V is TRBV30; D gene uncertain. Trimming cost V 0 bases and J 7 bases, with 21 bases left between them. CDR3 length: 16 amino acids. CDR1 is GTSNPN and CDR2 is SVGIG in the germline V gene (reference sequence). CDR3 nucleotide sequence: TGTGCCTGGAGTGTACCTGTGACGGCAGAAGGTTCTGGCTACACCTTC. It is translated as CAWSVPVTAEGSGYTF.

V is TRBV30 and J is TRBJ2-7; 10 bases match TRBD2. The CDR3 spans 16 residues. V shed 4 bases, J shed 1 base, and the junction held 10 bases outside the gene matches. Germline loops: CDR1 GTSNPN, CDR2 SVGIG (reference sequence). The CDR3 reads CAWTDIAGGGSYEQYF. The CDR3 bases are TGTGCCTGGACGGACATAGCGGGAGGTGGATCCTACGAGCAGTACTTC.

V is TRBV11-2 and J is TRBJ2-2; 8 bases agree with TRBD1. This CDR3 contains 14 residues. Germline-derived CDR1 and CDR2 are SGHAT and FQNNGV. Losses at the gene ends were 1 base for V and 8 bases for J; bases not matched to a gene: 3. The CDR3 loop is CASSLGTGSGELFF. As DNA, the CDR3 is TGTGCCAGCAGCTTAGGGACAGGGTCAGGGGAGCTGTTTTTT.

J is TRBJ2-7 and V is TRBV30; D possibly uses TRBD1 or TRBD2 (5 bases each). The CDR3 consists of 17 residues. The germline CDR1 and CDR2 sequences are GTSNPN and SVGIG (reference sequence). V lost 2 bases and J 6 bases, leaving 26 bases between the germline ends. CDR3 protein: CAWSYGPGRDRGGEQYF. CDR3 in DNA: TGTGCCTGGAGTTATGGGCCAGGGAGAGACCGGGGCGGCGAGCAGTACTTC.

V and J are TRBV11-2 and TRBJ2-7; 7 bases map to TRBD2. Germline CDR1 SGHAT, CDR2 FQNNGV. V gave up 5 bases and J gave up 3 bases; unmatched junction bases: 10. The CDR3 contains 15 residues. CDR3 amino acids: CASSGGLAEFYEQYF. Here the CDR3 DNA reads TGTGCCAGCAGCGGTGGGCTAGCGGAATTCTACGAGCAGTACTTC.

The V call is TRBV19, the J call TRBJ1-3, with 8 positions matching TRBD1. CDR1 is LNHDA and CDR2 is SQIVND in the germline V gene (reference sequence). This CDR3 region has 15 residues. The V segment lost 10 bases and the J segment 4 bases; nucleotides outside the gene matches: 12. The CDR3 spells CATSSTGGRGNTIYF. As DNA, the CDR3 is TGTGCCACCAGCAGCACAGGGGGTAGAGGAAACACCATATATTTT.

The CDR3 DNA is TGTGCCAGCAGCTTAGGGGAGCCAACCGGGGAGCTGTTTTTT. It is translated as CASSLGEPTGELFF. This chain connects TRBV11-3 to TRBJ2-2; TRBD2 might be the D (5 bases). The V gene's germline CDR1 is SGHNT and CDR2 YENEEA. Trimming left V 1 base short and J 5 bases short, with 8 bases between. The length of the CDR3 is 14 residues.

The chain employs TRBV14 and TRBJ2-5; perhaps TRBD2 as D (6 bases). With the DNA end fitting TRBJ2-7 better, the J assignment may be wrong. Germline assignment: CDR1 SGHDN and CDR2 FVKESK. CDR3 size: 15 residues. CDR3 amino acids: CASSQGRDFTYEQYF. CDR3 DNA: TGTGCCAGCAGCCAGGGCCGGGACTTTACCTACGAGCAGTACTTC.

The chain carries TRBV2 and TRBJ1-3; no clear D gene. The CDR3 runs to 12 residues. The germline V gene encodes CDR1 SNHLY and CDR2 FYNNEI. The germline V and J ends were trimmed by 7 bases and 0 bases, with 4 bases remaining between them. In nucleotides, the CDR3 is TGTGCCAGCACCTCCTCTGGAAACACCATATATTTT. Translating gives CASTSSGNTIYF.

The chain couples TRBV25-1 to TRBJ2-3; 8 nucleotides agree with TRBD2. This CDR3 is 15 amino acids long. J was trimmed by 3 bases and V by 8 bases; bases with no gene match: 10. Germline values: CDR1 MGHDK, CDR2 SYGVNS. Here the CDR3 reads CASASTSDRTDTQYF. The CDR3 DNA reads TGTGCCAGCGCTTCGACTAGCGACCGAACAGATACGCAGTATTTT.

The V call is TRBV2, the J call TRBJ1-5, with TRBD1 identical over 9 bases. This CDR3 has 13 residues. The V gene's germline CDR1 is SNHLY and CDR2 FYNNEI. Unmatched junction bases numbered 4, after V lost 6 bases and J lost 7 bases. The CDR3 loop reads CASSEQGAQPQHF. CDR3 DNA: TGTGCCAGCAGCGAACAGGGGGCCCAGCCCCAGCATTTT.

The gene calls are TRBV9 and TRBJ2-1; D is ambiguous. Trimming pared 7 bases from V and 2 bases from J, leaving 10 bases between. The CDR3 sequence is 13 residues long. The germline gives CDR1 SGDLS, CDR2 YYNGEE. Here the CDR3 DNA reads TGTGCCAGCGGACCCGTCGCCTACAATGAGCAGTTCTTC. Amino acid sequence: CASGPVAYNEQFF.

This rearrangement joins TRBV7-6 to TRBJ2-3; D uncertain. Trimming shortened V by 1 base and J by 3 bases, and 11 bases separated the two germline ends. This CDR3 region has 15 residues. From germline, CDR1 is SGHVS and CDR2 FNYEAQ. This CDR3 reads CASSLGELLTDTQYF. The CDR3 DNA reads TGTGCCAGCAGCTTAGGGGAACTACTTACAGATACGCAGTATTTT.

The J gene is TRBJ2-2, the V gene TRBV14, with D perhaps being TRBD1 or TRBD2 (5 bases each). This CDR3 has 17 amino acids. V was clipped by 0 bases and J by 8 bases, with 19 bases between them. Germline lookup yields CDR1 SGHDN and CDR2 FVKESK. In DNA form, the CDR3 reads TGTGCCAGCAGCCAAGATAGGGGACGGGATTGGACGGGGGAGCTGTTTTTT. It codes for CASSQDRGRDWTGELFF.

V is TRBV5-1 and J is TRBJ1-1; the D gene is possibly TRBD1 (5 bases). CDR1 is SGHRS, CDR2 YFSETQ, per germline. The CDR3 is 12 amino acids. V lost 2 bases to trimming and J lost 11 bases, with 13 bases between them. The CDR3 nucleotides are TGCGCCAGCAGCTTCCAGGGAAATGGGGCTTTCTTT. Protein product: CASSFQGNGAFF. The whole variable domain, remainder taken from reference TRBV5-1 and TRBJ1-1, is KAGVTQTPRYLIKTRGQQVTLSCSPISGHRSVSWYQQTPGQGLQFLFEYFSETQRNKGNFPGRFSGRQFSNSRSEMNVSTLELGDSALYLCASSFQGNGAFFGQGTRLTVV.

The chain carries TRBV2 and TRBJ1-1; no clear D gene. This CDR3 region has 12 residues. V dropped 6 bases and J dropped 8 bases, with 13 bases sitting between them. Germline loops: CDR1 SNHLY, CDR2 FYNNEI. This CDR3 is CASRDTGSEAFF. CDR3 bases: TGTGCCAGCAGAGATACGGGCTCCGAAGCTTTCTTT.

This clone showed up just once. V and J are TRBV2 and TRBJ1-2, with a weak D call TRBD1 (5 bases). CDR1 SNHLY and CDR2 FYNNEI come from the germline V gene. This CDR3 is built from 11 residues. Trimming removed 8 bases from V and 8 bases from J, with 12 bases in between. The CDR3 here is CASPQGLGYTF. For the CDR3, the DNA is TGTGCCAGCCCCCAGGGTCTGGGCTACACCTTC.

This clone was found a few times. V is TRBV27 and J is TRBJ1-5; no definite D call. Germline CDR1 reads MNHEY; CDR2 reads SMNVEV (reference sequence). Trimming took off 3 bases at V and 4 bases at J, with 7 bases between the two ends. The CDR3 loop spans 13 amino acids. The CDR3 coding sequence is TGTGCCAGCAGTTTGCGGGGTAATCAGCCCCAGCATTTT. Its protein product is CASSLRGNQPQHF.

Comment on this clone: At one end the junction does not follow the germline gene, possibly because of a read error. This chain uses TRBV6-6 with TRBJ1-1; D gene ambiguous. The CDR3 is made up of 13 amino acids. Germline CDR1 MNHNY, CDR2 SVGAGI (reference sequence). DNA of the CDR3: TGTGCCAGCAGCCAGGCACGGACCACTGGAGCTTTCTTT. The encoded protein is CASSQARTTGAFF.

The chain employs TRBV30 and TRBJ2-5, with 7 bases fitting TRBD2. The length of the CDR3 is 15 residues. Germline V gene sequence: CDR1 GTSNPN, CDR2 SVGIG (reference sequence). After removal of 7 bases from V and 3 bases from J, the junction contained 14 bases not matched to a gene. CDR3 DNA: TGTGCCTCTGCTGAGGCGGGAGATGTCGAAGAGACCCAGTACTTC. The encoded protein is CASAEAGDVEETQYF.

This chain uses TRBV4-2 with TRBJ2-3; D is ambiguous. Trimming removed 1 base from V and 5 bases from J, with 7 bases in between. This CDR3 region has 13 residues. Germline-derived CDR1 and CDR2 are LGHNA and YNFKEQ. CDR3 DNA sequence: TGTGCCAGCAGCCAAGGCGGAGTAGATACGCAGTATTTT. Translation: CASSQGGVDTQYF.

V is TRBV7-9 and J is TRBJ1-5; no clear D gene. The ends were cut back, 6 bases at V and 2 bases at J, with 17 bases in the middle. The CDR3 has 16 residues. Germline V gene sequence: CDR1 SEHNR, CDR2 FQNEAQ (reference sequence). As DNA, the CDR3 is TGTGCCAGCAGGGAGGCGGAGCGGACGGGCAATCAGCCCCAGCATTTT. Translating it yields CASREAERTGNQPQHF.

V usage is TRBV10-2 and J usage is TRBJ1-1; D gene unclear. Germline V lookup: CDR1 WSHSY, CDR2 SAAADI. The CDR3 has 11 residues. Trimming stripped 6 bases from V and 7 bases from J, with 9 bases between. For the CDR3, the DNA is TGCGCCAGCAGGGACGGGATTGAAGCTTTCTTT. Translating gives CASRDGIEAFF.